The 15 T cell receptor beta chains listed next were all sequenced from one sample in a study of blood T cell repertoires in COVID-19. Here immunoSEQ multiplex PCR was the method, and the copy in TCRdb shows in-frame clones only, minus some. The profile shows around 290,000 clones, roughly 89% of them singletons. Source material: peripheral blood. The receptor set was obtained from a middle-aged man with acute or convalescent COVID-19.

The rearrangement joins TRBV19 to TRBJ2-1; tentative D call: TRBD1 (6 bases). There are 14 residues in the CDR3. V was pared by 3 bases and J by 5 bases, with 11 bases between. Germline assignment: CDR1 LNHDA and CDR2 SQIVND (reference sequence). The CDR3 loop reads CASSIVAGDNEQFF. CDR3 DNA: TGTGCCAGTAGTATTGTAGCAGGGGACAATGAGCAGTTCTTC.

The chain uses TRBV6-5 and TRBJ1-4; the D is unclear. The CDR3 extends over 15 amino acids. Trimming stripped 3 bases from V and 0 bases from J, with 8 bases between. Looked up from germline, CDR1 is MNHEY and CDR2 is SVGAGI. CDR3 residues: CASSYGVATNEKLFF. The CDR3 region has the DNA TGTGCCAGCAGTTATGGAGTCGCAACTAATGAAAAACTGTTTTTT.

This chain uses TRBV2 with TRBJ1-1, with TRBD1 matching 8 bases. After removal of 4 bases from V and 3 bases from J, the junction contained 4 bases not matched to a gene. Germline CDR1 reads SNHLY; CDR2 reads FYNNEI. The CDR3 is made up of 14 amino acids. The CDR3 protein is CASSVTGVDTEAFF. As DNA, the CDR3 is TGTGCCAGCAGTGTGACAGGGGTAGACACTGAAGCTTTCTTT.

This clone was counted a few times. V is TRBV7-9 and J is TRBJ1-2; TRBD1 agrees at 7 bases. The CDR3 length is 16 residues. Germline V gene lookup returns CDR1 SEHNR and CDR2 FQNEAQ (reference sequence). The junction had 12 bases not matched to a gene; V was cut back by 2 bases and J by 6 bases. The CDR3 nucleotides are TGTGCCAGCAGCTTATCGCTTGACAGGGAGAGGGATGGCTACACCTTC. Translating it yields CASSLSLDRERDGYTF.

The CDR3 loop reads CASSLDPGFEAFF. The CDR3 nucleotides read TGCGCCAGCAGCTTGGATCCAGGGTTTGAAGCTTTCTTT. This rearrangement joins TRBV5-1 to TRBJ1-1; tentative D call: TRBD1 (5 bases). The V end was cut by 0 bases, the J end by 7 bases, with 10 bases between. The CDR3 consists of 13 residues. CDR1 and CDR2 (germline): SGHRS, YFSETQ. Full variable domain (rest looked up from reference TRBV5-1 and TRBJ1-1): KAGVTQTPRYLIKTRGQQVTLSCSPISGHRSVSWYQQTPGQGLQFLFEYFSETQRNKGNFPGRFSGRQFSNSRSEMNVSTLELGDSALYLCASSLDPGFEAFFGQGTRLTVV.

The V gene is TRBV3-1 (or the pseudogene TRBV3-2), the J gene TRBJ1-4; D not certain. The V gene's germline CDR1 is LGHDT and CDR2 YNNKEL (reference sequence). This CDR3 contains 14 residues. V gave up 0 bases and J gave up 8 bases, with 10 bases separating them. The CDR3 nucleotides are TGTGCCAGCAGCCAAGACACGGTGACAGAAAAACTGTTTTTT. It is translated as CASSQDTVTEKLFF.

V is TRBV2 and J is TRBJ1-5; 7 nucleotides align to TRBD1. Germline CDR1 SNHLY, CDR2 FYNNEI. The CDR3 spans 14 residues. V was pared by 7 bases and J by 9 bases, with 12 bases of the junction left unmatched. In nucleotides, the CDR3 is TGTGCCAGCACCGACGGGACAGTCGCAACGCCCCAGCATTTT. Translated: CASTDGTVATPQHF.

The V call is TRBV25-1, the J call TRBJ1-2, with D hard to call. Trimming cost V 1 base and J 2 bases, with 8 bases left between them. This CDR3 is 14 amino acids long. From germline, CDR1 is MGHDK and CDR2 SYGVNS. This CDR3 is CASSEWGANYGYTF. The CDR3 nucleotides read TGTGCCAGCAGTGAATGGGGAGCGAACTATGGCTACACCTTC.

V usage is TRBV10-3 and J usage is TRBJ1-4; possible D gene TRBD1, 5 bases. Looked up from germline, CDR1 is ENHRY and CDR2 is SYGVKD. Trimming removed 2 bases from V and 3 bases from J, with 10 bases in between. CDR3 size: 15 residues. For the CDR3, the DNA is TGTGCCATCAGTGAGGGGGCAGCCTCTAATGAAAAACTGTTTTTT. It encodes CAISEGAASNEKLFF.

In DNA, the CDR3 is TGTGCCAGCAGTTTACCCGGAGGGAATGAGCAGTTCTTC. Its protein product is CASSLPGGNEQFF. This rearrangement joins TRBV6-5 to TRBJ2-1, with D possibly TRBD2 on 6 matching bases. V lost 4 bases and J lost 7, with 11 bases in between. The CDR3 loop spans 13 amino acids. Germline V CDR1 and CDR2: MNHEY, SVGAGI.

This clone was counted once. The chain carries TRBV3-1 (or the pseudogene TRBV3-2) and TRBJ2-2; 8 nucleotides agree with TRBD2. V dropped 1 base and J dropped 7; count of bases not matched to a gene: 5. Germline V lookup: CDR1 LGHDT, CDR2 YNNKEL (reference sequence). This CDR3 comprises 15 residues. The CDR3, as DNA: TGTGCCAGCAGCCAAGCGGGGGGGGTAATCGGGGAGCTGTTTTTT. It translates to CASSQAGGVIGELFF.

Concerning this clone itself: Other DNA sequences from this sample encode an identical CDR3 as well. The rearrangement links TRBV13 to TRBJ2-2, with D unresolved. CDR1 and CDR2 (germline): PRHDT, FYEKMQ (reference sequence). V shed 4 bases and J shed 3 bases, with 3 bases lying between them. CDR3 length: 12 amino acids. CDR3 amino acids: CASSSYTGELFF. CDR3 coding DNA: TGTGCCAGCAGCTCCTACACCGGGGAGCTGTTTTTT.

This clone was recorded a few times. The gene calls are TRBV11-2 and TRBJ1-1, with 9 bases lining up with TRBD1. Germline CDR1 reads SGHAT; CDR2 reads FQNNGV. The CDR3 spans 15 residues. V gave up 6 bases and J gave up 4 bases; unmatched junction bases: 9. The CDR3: CASRPNRGRFTEAFF. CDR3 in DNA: TGTGCCAGCAGACCTAACAGGGGGCGATTCACTGAAGCTTTCTTT.

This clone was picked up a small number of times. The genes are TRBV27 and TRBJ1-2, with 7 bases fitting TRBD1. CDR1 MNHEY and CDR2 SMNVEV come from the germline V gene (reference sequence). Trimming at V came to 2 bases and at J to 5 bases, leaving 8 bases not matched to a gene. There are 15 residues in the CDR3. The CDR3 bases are TGTGCCAGCAGTTTAAATCCCAGGGGGGCGTATGGCTACACCTTC. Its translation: CASSLNPRGAYGYTF.

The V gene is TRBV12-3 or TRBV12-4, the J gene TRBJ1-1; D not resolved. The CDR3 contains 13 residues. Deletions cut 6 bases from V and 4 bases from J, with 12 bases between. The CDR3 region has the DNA TGTGCCAGCAGACTCGGCGGTTCCACTGAAGCTTTCTTT. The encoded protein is CASRLGGSTEAFF.